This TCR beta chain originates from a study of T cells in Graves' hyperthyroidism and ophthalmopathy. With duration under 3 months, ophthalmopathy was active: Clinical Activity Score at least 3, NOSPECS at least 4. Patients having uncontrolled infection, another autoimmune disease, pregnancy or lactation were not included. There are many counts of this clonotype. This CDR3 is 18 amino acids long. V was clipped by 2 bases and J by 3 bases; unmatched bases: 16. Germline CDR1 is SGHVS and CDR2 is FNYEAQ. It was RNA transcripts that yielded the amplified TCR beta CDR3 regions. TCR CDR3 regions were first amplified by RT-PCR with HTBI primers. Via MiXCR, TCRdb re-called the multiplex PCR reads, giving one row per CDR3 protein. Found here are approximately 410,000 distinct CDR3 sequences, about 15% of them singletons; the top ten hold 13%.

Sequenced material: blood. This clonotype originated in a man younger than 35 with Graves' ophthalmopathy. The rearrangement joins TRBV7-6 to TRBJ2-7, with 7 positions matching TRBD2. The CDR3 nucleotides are TGTGCCAGCAGCTTAACCGTGGGCGGGGGATACGTAGGCTACGAGCAGTACTTC. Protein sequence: CASSLTVGGGYVGYEQYF.